The present T cell receptor (beta chain) was sequenced within a study of cytomegalovirus exposure and HLA in healthy donors. Study results and limitations: The study put roughly 160 TCR beta chains on its list as cytomegalovirus-associated. Reported results showed that the classifier diagnosed cytomegalovirus status with high specificity and sensitivity.

As regards this clone: Its specificity is unknown.

Profiled with immunoSEQ multiplex PCR; TCRdb holds only in-frame clones, not every one. In the table there are roughly 180,000 clones, over 65% of which are singletons. Germline-derived CDR1 and CDR2 are LNHNV and YYDKDF (reference sequence). The trim removed 5 bases at V and 7 bases at J, leaving 8 bases unmatched. This CDR3 is built from 15 residues. The sequenced sample was PBMCs. This TCR derives from a man younger than 35 in good health and CMV-seropositive. This chain connects TRBV15 to TRBJ2-1; TRBD2 aligns across 10 bases. The CDR3 sequence: CATSGSGTSVNEQFF. The CDR3 region has the DNA TGTGCCACCAGCGGCTCCGGGACTAGCGTGAATGAGCAGTTCTTC.